One sample yielded the 32 T cell receptor beta chains listed below, sequenced in a study of human T cells and chemical hapten exposure. Time point noted: pre-sensitization, week 0. Regarding treatment: therapeutic diphenylcyclopropenone sensitization with weekly scalp DPC. MiXCR was run by TCRdb on the RACE reads, yielding one entry per CDR3 protein. The table includes about 110,000 distinct CDR3 sequences, more than 10% detected once. This specimen was whole blood, taken in connection with sensitization to the hapten diphenylcyclopropenone (DPC). These receptors were obtained from a woman aged 50 to 60 with alopecia areata. Some clones in this sample may be carry-over from other donors' samples.

Worth noting for this clonotype: It is likely a read error, because the conserved phenylalanine at the end of the CDR3 is missing. The chain uses TRBV20-1 and TRBJ2-3; 13 nucleotides match TRBD2. Losses at the gene ends were 6 bases for V and 7 bases for J; bases not matched to a gene: 16. The CDR3 totals 17 residues. Germline CDR1 reads DFQATT; CDR2 reads SNEGSKA (reference sequence). The DNA for the CDR3 is TGCAGTGCCACAGGACTAGCGGGGGACCCTATCAGACATACGCAGTATCTT. Translated, it gives CSATGLAGDPIRHTQYL.

This sequence joins TRBV5-1 and TRBJ1-5; no definite D call. Germline values: CDR1 SGHRS, CDR2 YFSETQ. Trimming took 4 bases from V and 3 from J, leaving 14 bases between them. The CDR3 length is 15 residues. CDR3 in DNA: TGCGCCAGCAGCCCGTCTGAAGGACTCAATCAGCCCCAGCATTTT. This codes for CASSPSEGLNQPQHF.

Comment on this clonotype: A read error may explain this, as a much larger clone is one base away. The V call is TRBV14, the J call TRBJ2-5; D unresolved. The CDR3 length is 14 residues. Germline V gene sequence: CDR1 SGHDN, CDR2 FVKESK. This chain's CDR3 is CASGQDLSRETQYF. In DNA form, the CDR3 reads TGTGCCAGCGGCCAAGATTTGTCGAGAGAGACCCAGTACTTC.

In its sample, this clonotype was seen many times. The chain is built from TRBV11-2 and TRBJ2-1; D gene unclear. CDR1 is SGHAT, CDR2 FQNNGV, per germline. V was pared by 4 bases and J by 4 bases, with 8 bases between. This CDR3 is 13 amino acids long. CDR3 region: CASSWTVYNEQFF. CDR3 DNA: TGTGCCAGCAGCTGGACCGTTTACAATGAGCAGTTCTTC.

V is TRBV3-1 and J is TRBJ1-6; D is unclear. The CDR3 extends over 15 amino acids. Between the trimmed V and J ends, which lost 0 bases and 13 bases, there was a span of 16 bases. Germline CDR1 LGHDT, CDR2 YNNKEL (reference sequence). The CDR3: CASSQDPPDRAPLHF. The CDR3 DNA sequence: TGTGCCAGCAGCCAAGACCCTCCTGACCGGGCCCCCCTCCACTTT.

This clonotype was seen many times. This chain connects TRBV29-1 to TRBJ2-1, with D perhaps assigned TRBD1 or TRBD2 (5 bases each). Trimming shortened V by 6 bases and J by 3 bases, and 12 bases separated the two germline ends. This CDR3 has 13 amino acids. Per the germline V gene, CDR1 is SQVTM and CDR2 is ANQGSEA. The CDR3 loop is CSVAGTSYNEQFF. CDR3 sequence (DNA): TGCAGCGTGGCCGGGACCAGCTACAATGAGCAGTTCTTC.

The gene calls are TRBV6-2 or TRBV6-3 and TRBJ1-2; no clear D gene. This CDR3 has 12 residues. Germline-derived CDR1 and CDR2 are MNHEY and SVGEGT. Trimming cost V 0 bases and J 5 bases, with 4 bases left between them. The CDR3: CASSYSKYGYTF. The CDR3 bases are TGTGCCAGCAGTTACTCGAAATATGGCTACACCTTC.

The chain couples TRBV5-5 to TRBJ2-3, with TRBD1 matching over 7 bases. The junction had 5 bases not matched to a gene; V was cut back by 0 bases and J by 1 base. Germline-derived CDR1 and CDR2 are SGHKS and YYEKEE (reference sequence). The CDR3 is 16 amino acids. CDR3 bases: TGTGCCAGCAGCTTGGCCAGAGGGGGCGGCACAGATACGCAGTATTTT. Translating it yields CASSLARGGGTDTQYF.

This clonotype has more than one count but fewer than ten. This chain's CDR3 is CASSLYSGVSYNEQFF. Written as DNA, the CDR3 is TGTGCCAGCAGCCTTTATAGCGGGGTCTCCTACAATGAGCAGTTCTTC. The chain is built from TRBV5-8 and TRBJ2-1; 8 bases line up with TRBD2. V lost 4 bases, J lost 0 bases, and 6 bases stayed unmatched. The CDR3 is 16 residues long. Germline assignment: CDR1 SGHTS and CDR2 YDEGEE. The variable domain in full, completed from reference TRBV5-8 and TRBJ2-1, reads EAGVTQSPTHLIKTRGQQATLRCSPISGHTSVYWYQQALGLGLQFLLWYDEGEERNRGNFPPRFSGRQFPNYSSELNVNALELEDSALYLCASSLYSGVSYNEQFFGPGTRLTVL.

V and J are TRBV2 and TRBJ1-2, with 10 bases that match TRBD1. V dropped 5 bases and J dropped 2; count of bases not matched to a gene: 5. The CDR3 spans 15 residues. CDR1 is SNHLY and CDR2 is FYNNEI in the germline V gene. CDR3 nucleotide sequence: TGTGCCAGCAGTATAGGACAGGGGGGGAACTATGGCTACACCTTC. It yields the protein CASSIGQGGNYGYTF.

This clonotype was detected many times. The V call is TRBV7-9, the J call TRBJ1-1, with a possible D match to TRBD1 (5 bases). The germline V gene encodes CDR1 SEHNR and CDR2 FQNEAQ (reference sequence). V was trimmed by 5 bases and J by 2 bases, leaving 12 bases between them. CDR3 length equals 14 residues. CDR3 sequence (DNA): TGTGCCAGCAGCCTGCGACAGATTAACACTGAAGCTTTCTTT. As protein: CASSLRQINTEAFF.

V and J are TRBV6-5 and TRBJ1-2; no clear D. V lost 0 bases and J 4 bases, leaving 15 bases between the germline ends. Germline assignment: CDR1 MNHEY and CDR2 SVGAGI. The CDR3 runs to 16 residues. CDR3: CASSYSADLSIYGYTF. CDR3 coding DNA: TGTGCCAGCAGTTACTCCGCGGACTTATCTATCTATGGCTACACCTTC.

This chain links TRBV7-9 with TRBJ2-1; 11 bases are shared with TRBD1. Germline assignment: CDR1 SEHNR and CDR2 FQNEAQ (reference sequence). J lost 3 bases, V lost 4 bases, and 2 bases had no gene match. The CDR3 covers 15 residues. The CDR3 here is CASSSGTGGYNEQFF. The CDR3 DNA follows: TGTGCCAGCAGCTCCGGGACAGGGGGCTACAATGAGCAGTTCTTC.

This clonotype was counted at least ten times. The chain recombines TRBV12-3 or TRBV12-4 with TRBJ1-2; 8 bases agree with TRBD1. V shed 5 bases and J 6 bases; nucleotides not matched to a gene: 5. The CDR3 is 13 amino acids. This CDR3 is CASSPDRAHGYTF. The CDR3 coding sequence is TGTGCCAGCAGTCCGGACAGGGCGCATGGCTACACCTTC.

A few counts support this clonotype. The gene calls are TRBV6-6 and TRBJ1-2, with TRBD1 matching 9 bases. The V gene's germline CDR1 is MNHNY and CDR2 SVGAGI (reference sequence). The CDR3 extends over 14 amino acids. V trimming: 6 bases; J trimming: 4 bases; junction bases outside the gene matches: 6. This chain's CDR3 is CASSPGQGVYGYTF. As DNA, the CDR3 is TGTGCCAGCAGCCCGGGACAGGGAGTCTATGGCTACACCTTC.

This clonotype occurred many times. J is TRBJ2-7 and V is TRBV7-9, with 10 bases matching TRBD1. The ends lost 3 bases at V and 4 bases at J; junction bases unmatched: 3. CDR3 size: 14 residues. The germline V gene encodes CDR1 SEHNR and CDR2 FQNEAQ (reference sequence). DNA for the CDR3: TGTGCCAGCAGCTTGGGGACAGGGGTGTACGAGCAGTACTTC. It translates to CASSLGTGVYEQYF. Supplemented by reference TRBV7-9 and TRBJ2-7, the full variable domain reads DTGVSQNPRHKITKRGQNVTFRCDPISEHNRLYWYRQTLGQGPEFLTYFQNEAQLEKSRLLSDRFSAERPKGSFSTLEIQRTEQGDSAMYLCASSLGTGVYEQYFGPGTRLTVT.

This clonotype was observed a handful of times. Written as DNA, the CDR3 is TGTGCCAGCAGTTTGTACCGTGTCTCCGGGGAGCTGTTTTTT. Its protein product is CASSLYRVSGELFF. This chain uses TRBV6-1 with TRBJ2-2; D is undetermined. Germline lookup yields CDR1 MNHNS and CDR2 SASEGT. The CDR3 contains 14 residues. The V end was cut by 5 bases, the J end by 6 bases, with 13 bases between.

This clonotype was seen ten or more times. The chain uses TRBV27 and TRBJ1-2; the D is unclear. From germline, CDR1 is MNHEY and CDR2 SMNVEV (reference sequence). CDR3 length equals 15 residues. The ends were cut back, 4 bases at V and 4 bases at J, with 16 bases in the middle. The CDR3 nucleotides read TGTGCCAGCAGTTACCGGTCCGGACTGACCTATGGCTACACCTTC. This translates into CASSYRSGLTYGYTF.

This clonotype came up a few times. The rearrangement uses TRBV29-1 and TRBJ2-2; tentative D call: TRBD2 (6 bases). Germline V lookup: CDR1 SQVTM, CDR2 ANQGSEA. V was cut by 7 bases and J by 6 bases, with 9 bases left in between. This CDR3 spans 11 amino acids. The CDR3 spells CSAGTAGELFF. In nucleotides, the CDR3 is TGCAGCGCAGGGACTGCCGGGGAGCTGTTTTTT.

V is TRBV6-5 and J is TRBJ2-1, with 14 bases that match TRBD2. V lost 6 bases and J lost 10; bases outside the gene matches: 8. The CDR3 runs 15 residues. Per germline, CDR1 MNHEY and CDR2 SVGAGI. The CDR3 DNA sequence: TGTGCCAGCAGCTCGGGACTAGCGGGGGTAGGGGAGCAGTTCTTC. This translates into CASSSGLAGVGEQFF.

This clonotype was picked up many times. V usage is TRBV28 and J usage is TRBJ1-1, with 8 bases that match TRBD1. In germline, CDR1 is MDHEN, CDR2 SYDVKM. CDR3 size: 13 residues. The V segment lost 6 bases and the J segment 3 bases; nucleotides outside the gene matches: 3. Written as DNA, the CDR3 is TGTGCCAGCAGGCAGGACAGGGACACTGAAGCTTTCTTT. As protein: CASRQDRDTEAFF.

This clonotype was seen many times. The chain combines TRBV7-9 with TRBJ1-3, with D uncertain. The CDR3 extends over 14 amino acids. Per the germline V gene, CDR1 is SEHNR and CDR2 is FQNEAQ (reference sequence). Trimming stripped 5 bases from V and 4 bases from J, with 12 bases between. The DNA for the CDR3 is TGTGCCAGCAGCCCCCCATCGCTCGGAAACACCATATATTTT. Translating gives CASSPPSLGNTIYF.

The table lists this clonotype with many counts. The J gene is TRBJ2-3, the V gene TRBV12-3 or TRBV12-4, with D unclear. With 4 bases removed from V and 6 bases from J, the gap between germline ends came to 8 bases. The CDR3 covers 12 residues. The DNA for the CDR3 is TGTGCCAGCAGTTCGAGGTCGGATACGCAGTATTTT. As protein: CASSSRSDTQYF.

The chain carries TRBV18 and TRBJ2-6; D ambiguous. The germline V gene has CDR1 KGHSH and CDR2 LQKENI. Trimming shortened V by 5 bases and J by 4 bases, and 18 bases separated the two germline ends. The CDR3 has 17 residues. In DNA form, the CDR3 reads TGTGCCAGCTCAACCCCCACCCTTGGATCAGGGGCCAACGTCCTGACTTTC. It specifies CASSTPTLGSGANVLTF. The whole variable domain, remainder taken from reference TRBV18 and TRBJ2-6, is NAGVMQNPRHLVRRRGQEARLRCSPMKGHSHVYWYRQLPEEGLKFMVYLQKENIIDESGMPKERFSAEFPKEGPSILRIQQVVRGDSAAYFCASSTPTLGSGANVLTFGAGSRLTVL.

The table lists this clonotype with many counts. Here the CDR3 reads CAISVTSGADTQYF. The CDR3, as DNA: TGTGCCATCAGTGTGACTAGCGGAGCAGATACGCAGTATTTT. The V and J genes are TRBV10-3 and TRBJ2-3; 9 bases are a match to TRBD2. The CDR3 totals 14 residues. Germline loops: CDR1 ENHRY, CDR2 SYGVKD. V gave up 4 bases and J gave up 4 bases; unmatched junction bases: 3.

Only a few counts were recorded for this clonotype. The chain is built from TRBV29-1 and TRBJ1-1; possibly TRBD1 for D (5 bases). Germline V gene lookup returns CDR1 SQVTM and CDR2 ANQGSEA. V was shortened by 5 bases and J by 4 bases, with 20 bases between the two germline ends. The CDR3 is 15 amino acids. CDR3 sequence: CSVPSESFRGTEAFF. DNA of the CDR3: TGCAGCGTTCCTTCTGAATCGTTTAGGGGCACTGAAGCTTTCTTT. The variable domain in full, with the rest retrieved from reference TRBV29-1 and TRBJ1-1, is SAVISQKPSRDICQRGTSLTIQCQVDSQVTMMFWYRQQPGQSLTLIATANQGSEATYESGFVIDKFPISRPNLTFSTLTVSNMSPEDSSIYLCSVPSESFRGTEAFFGQGTRLTVV.

In DNA form, the CDR3 reads TGCGCCAGCAGCCAAGAGAGCAGGGAGCCCCAAAACATTCAGTACTTC. Translation: CASSQESREPQNIQYF. This chain uses TRBV4-1 with TRBJ2-4; D is tentatively TRBD1 or TRBD2 (5 bases each). Trimming took off 0 bases at V and 5 bases at J, with 14 bases between the two ends. Germline loops: CDR1 MGHRA, CDR2 YSYEKL. The CDR3 runs to 16 residues.

CDR3 in DNA: TGTGCCAGTAGTATTCAGTACGAGGAGGAGCAGTACTTC. This gives the protein CASSIQYEEEQYF. This chain joins TRBV19 and TRBJ2-7; no reliable D call. The CDR3 totals 13 residues. Trimming took off 3 bases at V and 7 bases at J, with 13 bases between the two ends. The germline V gene encodes CDR1 LNHDA and CDR2 SQIVND (reference sequence).

This chain links TRBV11-2 with TRBJ2-3; unclear D gene. The CDR3 has 14 amino acids. Germline V gene lookup returns CDR1 SGHAT and CDR2 FQNNGV. V was trimmed by 3 bases and J by 4 bases, leaving 11 bases between them. For the CDR3, the DNA is TGTGCCAGCAGCTTGGCTAGGTCTCCAGATACGCAGTATTTT. As protein: CASSLARSPDTQYF.

The chain is built from TRBV7-9 and TRBJ1-2, with D perhaps TRBD1 (5 bases). Germline V gene lookup returns CDR1 SEHNR and CDR2 FQNEAQ (reference sequence). Trimming took 8 bases from V and 7 from J, leaving 14 bases between them. The CDR3 runs to 12 residues. This chain's CDR3 is CASFMTDPGYTF. CDR3 DNA: TGTGCCAGCTTTATGACAGATCCTGGCTACACCTTC. Full variable domain (missing parts from reference TRBV7-9 and TRBJ1-2): DTGVSQNPRHKITKRGQNVTFRCDPISEHNRLYWYRQTLGQGPEFLTYFQNEAQLEKSRLLSDRFSAERPKGSFSTLEIQRTEQGDSAMYLCASFMTDPGYTFGSGTRLTVV.

This clonotype showed up many times. V and J are TRBV4-2 and TRBJ2-7; D gene ambiguous. The ends were cut back, 4 bases at V and 0 bases at J, with 13 bases in the middle. The V gene's germline CDR1 is LGHNA and CDR2 YNFKEQ. The CDR3 loop spans 15 amino acids. The CDR3 here is CASSLIDGFSYEQYF. The CDR3 DNA reads as TGTGCCAGCAGCCTAATAGACGGATTCTCCTACGAGCAGTACTTC.

At least ten counts were recorded for this clonotype. The chain's CDR3 is CASSPNGQGLYNEQFF. In DNA form, the CDR3 reads TGCGCCAGCAGCCCAAACGGACAGGGGCTATACAATGAGCAGTTCTTC. This chain links TRBV5-1 with TRBJ2-1, with 9 bases that match TRBD1. J gave up 4 bases and V 4 bases, and 9 bases lay outside the gene matches. Germline V gene lookup returns CDR1 SGHRS and CDR2 YFSETQ. This CDR3 spans 16 amino acids.